These 28 T cell receptor beta chains share one sample of origin, sequenced in a study of blood T cell repertoires in COVID-19. Clones were sequenced by immunoSEQ multiplex PCR, and TCRdb holds only the in-frame ones, with some missing. The repertoire consists of about 310,000 clones, with 90% occurring once and the leading ten covering roughly 2.9%. Source material: peripheral blood. These receptors were obtained from a woman aged 25 to 39 with COVID-19, enrolled during active disease.

This chain uses TRBV3-1 (or the pseudogene TRBV3-2) with TRBJ2-1, with 9 bases fitting TRBD2. The CDR3 sequence is 16 residues long. After removal of 0 bases from V and 7 bases from J, the junction contained 7 bases not matched to a gene. Germline V lookup: CDR1 LGHDT, CDR2 YNNKEL (reference sequence). CDR3 sequence reads: CASSQDSGSSGNEQFF. In nucleotides, the CDR3 is TGTGCCAGCAGCCAAGATAGCGGGAGCTCCGGTAATGAGCAGTTCTTC.

The chain combines TRBV7-6 with TRBJ1-1; D is unclear. Trimming took 2 bases from V and 3 from J, leaving 13 bases between them. The length of the CDR3 is 15 residues. Germline V gives CDR1 SGHVS, CDR2 FNYEAQ. The CDR3 here is CASSLYEGGYTEAFF. The CDR3 DNA reads as TGTGCCAGCAGCTTATACGAGGGCGGGTACACTGAAGCTTTCTTT.

The gene calls are TRBV29-1 and TRBJ1-5; possible D gene TRBD1, 5 bases. The CDR3 runs to 13 residues. The germline CDR1 and CDR2 sequences are SQVTM and ANQGSEA. V was cut by 6 bases and J by 2 bases, with 11 bases left in between. The CDR3 nucleotides are TGCAGCGTGGGGGGAGAGCGCAATCAGCCCCAGCATTTT. Amino acid sequence: CSVGGERNQPQHF.

The chain employs TRBV5-1 and TRBJ1-1; 11 bases agree with TRBD1. CDR1 SGHRS and CDR2 YFSETQ come from the germline V gene. Unmatched junction bases numbered 3, after V lost 0 bases and J lost 5 bases. CDR3 size: 15 residues. CDR3 residues: CASSLAGDRGTEAFF. CDR3 coding DNA: TGCGCCAGCAGCTTGGCCGGGGACAGGGGGACTGAAGCTTTCTTT.

This clone was seen once. This rearrangement joins TRBV11-2 to TRBJ2-7; 11 bases agree with TRBD2. In germline, CDR1 is SGHAT, CDR2 FQNNGV. V shed 2 bases, J shed 5 bases, and the junction held 8 bases outside the gene matches. The CDR3 length is 16 residues. The CDR3 region has the DNA TGTGCCAGCAGCTTAAGTCTAGCGGGAGGAAACCACGAGCAGTACTTC. This sequence encodes CASSLSLAGGNHEQYF.

The V and J genes are TRBV27 and TRBJ2-7; 7 bases match TRBD2. Trimming at V came to 8 bases and at J to 0 bases, leaving 16 bases not matched to a gene. This CDR3 is 17 amino acids long. Germline V gene data show CDR1 as MNHEY and CDR2 as SMNVEV (reference sequence). CDR3 sequence: CASRASSGGASSYEQYF. The CDR3 nucleotides are TGTGCCAGCCGGGCATCTAGCGGTGGGGCTAGCTCCTACGAGCAGTACTTC.

This clone was observed a single time. J is TRBJ2-1 and V is TRBV5-6; D uncertain. V lost 4 bases, J lost 0 bases, and 11 bases lay in between. The germline V gene encodes CDR1 SGHDT and CDR2 YYEEEE. This CDR3 region has 15 residues. CDR3 amino acids: CASSRLVSSYNEQFF. CDR3 in DNA: TGTGCCAGCAGCCGTTTAGTGAGCTCCTACAATGAGCAGTTCTTC.

The chain couples TRBV7-2 to TRBJ2-7; TRBD2 matches at 15 bases. Germline V gives CDR1 SGHTA, CDR2 FQGNSA. The V and J ends lost 4 bases and 5 bases, in that order; junction bases with no gene match: 9. This CDR3 has 17 residues. The CDR3 reads CASSSGLAGGPKHEQYF. The CDR3 coding sequence is TGTGCCAGCAGCTCCGGACTAGCGGGAGGGCCGAAGCACGAGCAGTACTTC.

Only one count was recorded for this clone. The rearrangement uses TRBV6-5 and TRBJ1-1; D unclear. The length of the CDR3 is 13 residues. Germline CDR1 and CDR2: MNHEY and SVGAGI. V lost 2 bases, J lost 2 bases, and 6 bases lay in between. CDR3 nucleotides: TGTGCCAGCAGTTACCTTATAAACACTGAAGCTTTCTTT. Translated, it gives CASSYLINTEAFF.

This clone was found once. V is TRBV27 and J is TRBJ1-6, with TRBD1 matching 7 bases. Germline CDR1 MNHEY, CDR2 SMNVEV (reference sequence). With 3 bases clipped from V and 7 bases from J, the junction kept 3 bases outside the gene matches. CDR3 length: 14 amino acids. The CDR3 region is CASSLTGSNSPLHF. CDR3 DNA: TGTGCCAGCAGTTTGACAGGGTCCAATTCACCCCTCCACTTT.

A few counts support this clone. This rearrangement joins TRBV21-1 to TRBJ2-1; the table names TRBD2, a call not compared with the DNA. TRBV21-1 has pseudogene status. This CDR3 is 18 amino acids long. The CDR3 sequence is CASSKGVPGLASYNEQFF. The CDR3 region has the DNA TGTGCCAGCAGCAAAGGGGTTCCGGGACTAGCCTCGTACAATGAGCAGTTCTTC.

In its sample, this clone was seen a few times. The chain uses TRBV29-1 and TRBJ1-1, with D perhaps TRBD1 (6 bases). The CDR3 covers 14 residues. Per the germline V gene, CDR1 is SQVTM and CDR2 is ANQGSEA. Trimming removed 7 bases from V and 1 base from J, with 16 bases in between. CDR3 loop: CSAGEMTGNTEAFF. The CDR3 coding sequence is TGCAGCGCTGGGGAAATGACAGGGAACACTGAAGCTTTCTTT.

The chain carries TRBV6-2 or TRBV6-3 and TRBJ1-1, with TRBD1 matching 7 bases. J lost 1 base, V lost 5 bases, and 4 bases had no gene match. This CDR3 spans 14 amino acids. Looked up from germline, CDR1 is MNHEY and CDR2 is SVGEGT. The CDR3: CASSRGGTNTEAFF. The CDR3 nucleotides read TGTGCCAGCAGTAGAGGGGGCACGAACACTGAAGCTTTCTTT.

This sequence joins TRBV3-1 (or the pseudogene TRBV3-2) and TRBJ1-4; TRBD1 matches at 9 bases. The V segment lost 2 bases and the J segment 4 bases; nucleotides outside the gene matches: 2. Per germline, CDR1 LGHDT and CDR2 YNNKEL (reference sequence). This CDR3 comprises 15 residues. The CDR3: CASSQRQGVNEKLFF. In DNA, the CDR3 is TGTGCCAGCAGCCAACGACAGGGGGTTAATGAAAAACTGTTTTTT.

The chain couples TRBV28 to TRBJ1-4; D is perhaps TRBD1 (5 bases). CDR3 size: 15 residues. Deletions cut 7 bases from V and 6 bases from J, with 18 bases between. Germline CDR1 and CDR2: MDHEN and SYDVKM. CDR3 coding DNA: TGTGCCAGCACCCGGGACTCCTGGGCGGATGAAAAACTGTTTTTT. Protein sequence: CASTRDSWADEKLFF.

The CDR3 spells CAISTYRNQDEAFF. The CDR3 coding sequence is TGTGCCATCTCAACCTACAGGAACCAGGATGAAGCTTTCTTT. The chain links TRBV10-3 to TRBJ1-1; the D gene is possibly TRBD1 (5 bases). Germline V gene sequence: CDR1 ENHRY, CDR2 SYGVKD. The CDR3 covers 14 residues. The germline V and J ends were trimmed by 8 bases and 7 bases, with 20 bases remaining between them.

The chain has TRBV5-4 and TRBJ2-3, with D possibly TRBD1 on 5 matching bases. The germline CDR1 and CDR2 sequences are SGHNT and YYREEE (reference sequence). This CDR3 contains 14 residues. V was shortened by 9 bases and J by 4 bases, with 18 bases between the two germline ends. CDR3 in amino acids: CAIERGGAPDTQYF. The CDR3 region has the DNA TGTGCCATTGAAAGGGGCGGAGCCCCAGATACGCAGTATTTT.

This clone appeared once. The chain employs TRBV27 and TRBJ1-5; D ambiguous. The CDR3 runs 11 residues. Germline CDR1 reads MNHEY; CDR2 reads SMNVEV (reference sequence). Trimming left V 3 bases short and J 6 bases short, with 3 bases between. The CDR3 spells CASSFCQPQHF. In DNA form, the CDR3 reads TGTGCCAGCAGTTTCTGTCAGCCCCAGCATTTT.

The chain has TRBV27 and TRBJ2-3, with 9 bases that match TRBD2. The V segment lost 5 bases and the J segment 3 bases; nucleotides outside the gene matches: 9. This CDR3 has 16 amino acids. Germline CDR1 is MNHEY and CDR2 is SMNVEV (reference sequence). The CDR3 protein is CASSRISGSGTDTQYF. CDR3 DNA: TGTGCCAGCAGTAGGATTAGCGGGAGTGGAACAGATACGCAGTATTTT.

This chain uses TRBV3-1 (or the pseudogene TRBV3-2) with TRBJ1-1; 7 positions match TRBD1. This CDR3 contains 13 residues. V lost 3 bases, J lost 5 bases, and 3 bases stayed unmatched. The V gene's germline CDR1 is LGHDT and CDR2 YNNKEL (reference sequence). DNA for the CDR3: TGTGCCAGCAGCCAGACAGGGAAAACTGAAGCTTTCTTT. Encoded protein: CASSQTGKTEAFF.

This clone appeared once. The rearrangement links TRBV7-9 to TRBJ1-6; 9 nucleotides align to TRBD1. Germline assignment: CDR1 SEHNR and CDR2 FQNEAQ (reference sequence). With V trimmed by 5 bases and J by 7 bases, 9 bases remained unmatched. The CDR3 loop spans 16 amino acids. Here the CDR3 DNA reads TGTGCCAGCAGCCGAGACCCGGGACAGGGAAATTCACCCCTCCACTTT. Its translation is CASSRDPGQGNSPLHF.

The V gene is TRBV5-1, the J gene TRBJ2-3, with 14 bases identical to TRBD2. Trimming at V came to 0 bases and at J to 6 bases, leaving 6 bases not matched to a gene. This CDR3 is built from 17 residues. Per germline, CDR1 SGHRS and CDR2 YFSETQ. The CDR3 sequence is CASSLAGLAGVLDTQYF. The CDR3 bases are TGCGCCAGCAGCTTGGCGGGACTAGCGGGAGTTCTGGATACGCAGTATTTT.

This chain joins TRBV28 and TRBJ1-5; no firm D call. Deletions cut 5 bases from V and 3 bases from J, with 17 bases between. The CDR3 sequence is 16 residues long. Germline CDR1 is MDHEN and CDR2 is SYDVKM. The CDR3 loop reads CASSPPPGGNNQPQHF. The CDR3 coding sequence is TGTGCCAGCAGTCCACCCCCGGGAGGTAACAATCAGCCCCAGCATTTT.

The genes are TRBV30 and TRBJ2-2; perhaps TRBD2 as D (6 bases). CDR3 size: 15 residues. V was pared by 0 bases and J by 5 bases, with 13 bases between. The germline V gene has CDR1 GTSNPN and CDR2 SVGIG (reference sequence). CDR3 sequence reads: CAWSVLLGGTGELFF. In nucleotides, the CDR3 is TGTGCCTGGAGTGTACTCCTAGGAGGGACCGGGGAGCTGTTTTTT.

The V call is TRBV5-4, the J call TRBJ1-1; 9 positions match TRBD1. This CDR3 contains 13 residues. Germline V gene data show CDR1 as SGHNT and CDR2 as YYREEE (reference sequence). V was clipped by 5 bases and J by 4 bases; unmatched bases: 3. CDR3: CASRPDRGTEAFF. CDR3 coding DNA: TGTGCCAGCAGACCGGACAGGGGCACTGAAGCTTTCTTT.

As regards this clone: At the DNA level, this CDR3 is encoded by other sequences in the same sample as well. The gene calls are TRBV6-5 and TRBJ1-1, with D perhaps matching TRBD1 (6 bases). This CDR3 spans 13 amino acids. Trimming removed 5 bases from V and 5 bases from J, with 12 bases in between. CDR1 and CDR2 (germline): MNHEY, SVGAGI. The CDR3 region has the DNA TGTGCCAGCAGTCCCCCTAGGGGGACTGAAGCTTTCTTT. Residues: CASSPPRGTEAFF.

The V gene is TRBV7-2, the J gene TRBJ2-2, with TRBD2 matching over 8 bases. V trimming: 5 bases; J trimming: 4 bases; junction bases outside the gene matches: 9. CDR1 is SGHTA, CDR2 FQGNSA, per germline. This CDR3 is built from 16 residues. This CDR3 reads CASSVTGTRTTGELFF. In DNA form, the CDR3 reads TGTGCCAGCAGCGTAACCGGGACTAGGACCACCGGGGAGCTGTTTTTT.

The J gene is TRBJ2-1, the V gene TRBV6-5; no reliable D call. This CDR3 region has 13 residues. Trimming pared 7 bases from V and 3 bases from J, leaving 10 bases between. Germline CDR1 and CDR2: MNHEY and SVGAGI. This CDR3 is CASTAGFYNEQFF. CDR3 DNA sequence: TGTGCCAGCACAGCCGGGTTCTACAATGAGCAGTTCTTC.